Shown below are 17 T cell receptor beta chains from a single sample sequenced in a study of T-cell reconstitution after alpha-beta-depleted transplantation in children. Unique molecular identifiers featured in how the TCRbeta library was prepared. Each CDR3 protein is one row after TCRdb ran MiXCR on the PCR reads. Of around 580,000 distinct CDR3 sequences in the sample, 20% to 30% are singletons; the top ten hold about 35%. The sample in question was PBMCs, obtained before TCRalphabeta/CD19-depleted stem cell transplant. The receptors were sampled from a boy in the first two years of life with Wiskott-Aldrich syndrome, due to receive a stem cell transplant.

The chain carries TRBV11-2 and TRBJ1-1; 8 bases map to TRBD1. Trimming removed 4 bases from V and 2 bases from J; junction bases left unmatched: 3. Germline V CDR1 and CDR2: SGHAT, FQNNGV. The CDR3 spans 14 residues. The CDR3: CASSSGQVNTEAFF. CDR3 nucleotides: TGTGCCAGCAGCTCGGGACAGGTTAACACTGAAGCTTTCTTT.

This clonotype was detected only a few times. The gene calls are TRBV7-9 and TRBJ2-7; D unclear. CDR1 and CDR2 from the germline V gene are SEHNR and FQNEAQ (reference sequence). Trimming took 3 bases from V and 5 from J, leaving 8 bases between them. CDR3 size: 12 residues. This chain's CDR3 is CASSFLGNEQYF. DNA for the CDR3: TGTGCCAGCAGCTTTCTAGGAAACGAGCAGTACTTC. Drawing the rest from reference TRBV7-9 and TRBJ2-7, the complete variable domain is DTGVSQNPRHKITKRGQNVTFRCDPISEHNRLYWYRQTLGQGPEFLTYFQNEAQLEKSRLLSDRFSAERPKGSFSTLEIQRTEQGDSAMYLCASSFLGNEQYFGPGTRLTVT.

The CDR3, as DNA: TGTGCCAGCAGCCCGGTCTTAGGGAACACTGAAGCTTTCTTT. This translates into CASSPVLGNTEAFF. V usage is TRBV12-3 or TRBV12-4 and J usage is TRBJ1-1; D gene unclear. This CDR3 spans 14 amino acids. V lost 6 bases and J lost 1, with 12 bases in between.

The chain uses TRBV7-9 and TRBJ2-5, with D perhaps matching TRBD2 (6 bases). In germline, CDR1 is SEHNR, CDR2 FQNEAQ (reference sequence). CDR3 size: 14 residues. The ends were cut back, 5 bases at V and 2 bases at J, with 12 bases in the middle. The CDR3 loop is CASSRDLEQETQYF. DNA for the CDR3: TGTGCCAGCAGCCGGGACTTAGAACAAGAGACCCAGTACTTC.

This clonotype was observed at least ten times. V and J are TRBV12-3 or TRBV12-4 and TRBJ2-1, with 10 nucleotides matching TRBD2. The CDR3 is 15 residues long. The V segment lost 3 bases and the J segment 5 bases; nucleotides outside the gene matches: 4. DNA for the CDR3: TGTGCCAGCAGTTTCCTAGCGGGAGTTGACAATGAGCAGTTCTTC. Its translation is CASSFLAGVDNEQFF.

This chain links TRBV4-1 with TRBJ2-7, with D possibly matching TRBD2 (5 bases). With 2 bases removed from V and 2 bases from J, the gap between germline ends came to 13 bases. The germline CDR1 and CDR2 sequences are MGHRA and YSYEKL. This CDR3 is 15 amino acids long. The CDR3 bases are TGCGCCAGCAGCCAAATCTTGATAGCGACCTACGAGCAGTACTTC. This sequence encodes CASSQILIATYEQYF.

The chain has TRBV10-3 and TRBJ2-1; weak D call: TRBD1 (5 bases). Trimming removed 5 bases at V and 7 bases at J, with 9 bases between. CDR3 length: 12 amino acids. Germline CDR1 reads ENHRY; CDR2 reads SYGVKD. In DNA, the CDR3 is TGTGCCATCAGTCTCGCAGGGAATGAGCAGTTCTTC. Protein sequence: CAISLAGNEQFF.

The genes are TRBV27 and TRBJ2-5; 7 nucleotides line up with TRBD1. Per germline, CDR1 MNHEY and CDR2 SMNVEV (reference sequence). The CDR3 is 14 residues long. Trimming took 4 bases from V and 3 from J; bases not matched to a gene: 5. The CDR3 is CASSYKTGEETQYF. DNA of the CDR3: TGTGCCAGCAGTTATAAAACAGGGGAAGAGACCCAGTACTTC.

This clonotype has only a few counts. The chain combines TRBV20-1 with TRBJ1-2; unclear D gene. There are 12 residues in the CDR3. Germline V gene lookup returns CDR1 DFQATT and CDR2 SNEGSKA (reference sequence). V shed 1 base and J shed 4 bases, with 7 bases lying between them. The CDR3 spells CSARGAGYGYTF. The DNA of the CDR3 is TGCAGTGCTAGAGGGGCCGGCTATGGCTACACCTTC.

The chain joins TRBV10-3 to TRBJ1-2; D gene unclear. The V end lost 6 bases, the J end lost 10 bases, and 12 bases lay between the germline ends. The CDR3 runs to 11 residues. Germline V gene lookup returns CDR1 ENHRY and CDR2 SYGVKD. The CDR3 DNA follows: TGTGCCATCAGCGATTACGGGGTCTACACCTTC. Its protein product is CAISDYGVYTF.

The chain links TRBV11-2 to TRBJ2-7, with TRBD1 as a possible D gene (6 bases). Germline V lookup: CDR1 SGHAT, CDR2 FQNNGV. Trimming pared 1 base from V and 3 bases from J, leaving 10 bases between. This CDR3 region has 14 residues. CDR3 protein: CASSLGKGVYEQYF. CDR3 bases: TGTGCCAGCAGCTTAGGGAAGGGGGTCTACGAGCAGTACTTC.

The chain recombines TRBV10-3 with TRBJ1-1; a possible D gene is TRBD1 (6 bases). This CDR3 contains 15 residues. The V and J ends lost 10 bases and 0 bases respectively, with 18 bases between them. Germline V gives CDR1 ENHRY, CDR2 SYGVKD. The CDR3 spells CATETGTEMNTEAFF. CDR3 nucleotide sequence: TGTGCCACCGAAACAGGGACGGAGATGAACACTGAAGCTTTCTTT.

This clonotype has just a few counts. The chain employs TRBV19 and TRBJ2-2; perhaps TRBD1 as D (6 bases). The germline V and J ends were trimmed by 4 bases and 6 bases, with 15 bases remaining between them. Germline lookup yields CDR1 LNHDA and CDR2 SQIVND (reference sequence). The CDR3 runs to 15 residues. The CDR3 region is CASSRTRQEPGELFF. CDR3 DNA sequence: TGTGCCAGTAGTAGAACCAGACAGGAGCCCGGGGAGCTGTTTTTT.

This clonotype was observed a few times. The chain couples TRBV9 to TRBJ2-1, with 11 bases that match TRBD2. V lost 3 bases, J lost 4 bases, and 6 bases stayed unmatched. From germline, CDR1 is SGDLS and CDR2 YYNGEE. The CDR3 has 16 amino acids. In DNA, the CDR3 is TGTGCCAGCAGCGCCGCCGGGACTAGCGGATACAATGAGCAGTTCTTC. It is translated as CASSAAGTSGYNEQFF.

The chain has TRBV5-1 and TRBJ2-7; the D gene is possibly TRBD1 (5 bases). Germline CDR1 is SGHRS and CDR2 is YFSETQ. The CDR3 has 14 residues. Deletions cut 0 bases from V and 6 bases from J, with 13 bases between. For the CDR3, the DNA is TGCGCCAGCAGCTTGGTTCAGGGTTGGGTCGAGCAGTACTTC. This translates into CASSLVQGWVEQYF.

This chain uses TRBV5-5 with TRBJ1-5, with 7 bases fitting TRBD1. Germline V gene sequence: CDR1 SGHKS, CDR2 YYEKEE (reference sequence). The CDR3 extends over 15 amino acids. The V and J ends lost 0 bases and 6 bases, in that order; junction bases with no gene match: 6. The chain's CDR3 is CASSLGGQSLQPQHF. DNA for the CDR3: TGTGCCAGCAGCTTGGGGGGACAGAGTCTTCAGCCCCAGCATTTT.

This clonotype occurred a few times. This chain joins TRBV4-1 and TRBJ2-7, with a weak D call TRBD2 (5 bases). CDR1 is MGHRA, CDR2 YSYEKL, per germline. The CDR3 has 15 residues. The V end was cut by 2 bases, the J end by 3 bases, with 14 bases between. The CDR3 nucleotides are TGCGCCAGCAGCCAAATAACGAGGGAGATCTACGAGCAGTACTTC. Translated: CASSQITREIYEQYF.